The rows below give T cell receptor beta chains drawn from one sample of a study of T cell responses to AZD1222 COVID-19 vaccine. The repertoire was sequenced with immunoSEQ multiplex PCR; TCRdb's copy has only in-frame clones and lacks some. The sample has 75,000 to 100,000 clones, 80% to 90% seen once. Here the sequenced sample was peripheral blood, taken on day 0 of AZD1222 vaccination. The receptors derive from an adult in good health. The CDR3 runs from the conserved cysteine through the conserved F or W. A D gene is named only where the DNA matches it firmly. Size is omitted from some rows. Given values are once, few, many or a class for expanded clones.

NA	TRBJ1-1	TRBV7-9	NA	CASSLEGALNTEAFF	TGTGCCAGCAGCTTAGAAGGGGCACTGAACACTGAAGCTTTCTTT
NA	TRBJ2-7	TRBV30	NA	CAWSVPAYYEQYF	TGTGCCTGGAGTGTACCCGCTTATTACGAGCAGTACTTC
NA	TRBJ2-3	TRBV10-3	NA	CAISGTADTQYF	TGTGCCATCAGTGGGACAGCAGATACGCAGTATTTT
NA	TRBJ1-4	TRBV6-1	NA	CASSDDAFGETATNEKLFF	TGTGCCAGCAGTGACGACGCGTTCGGAGAGACCGCCACTAATGAAAAACTGTTTTTT
NA	TRBJ1-6	TRBV3-1/TRBV3-2	NA	CASKGSSYNSPLHF	TGTGCCAGCAAGGGGAGCTCCTATAATTCACCCCTCCACTTT
NA	TRBJ2-7	TRBV28	NA	CASSIYKGGRDEQYF	TGTGCCAGCAGTATTTACAAGGGGGGTCGGGACGAGCAGTACTTC
NA	TRBJ1-1	TRBV19	few	CASSMAAMNTEAFF	TGTGCCAGTAGTATGGCGGCAATGAACACTGAAGCTTTCTTT
NA	TRBJ2-7	TRBV5-8	NA	CASSLVEFYEQYF	TGTGCCAGCAGCTTGGTAGAGTTCTACGAGCAGTACTTC
NA	TRBJ1-6	TRBV27	NA	CASSLRGNNSPLHF	TGTGCCAGCAGTCTCAGGGGCAATAATTCACCCCTCCACTTT
NA	TRBJ1-2	TRBV6-5	NA	CASSYGGERGYTF	TGTGCCAGCAGTTACGGCGGTGAGCGGGGCTACACCTTC
NA	TRBJ2-7	TRBV6-2/TRBV6-3	few	CASSRYYEQYF	TGTGCCAGCAGCCGATACTACGAGCAGTACTTC
NA	TRBJ1-4	TRBV19	NA	CASSRASLISTNEKLFF	TGTGCCAGTAGTAGGGCCAGTTTGATATCAACTAATGAAAAACTGTTTTTT
NA	TRBJ1-6	TRBV9	NA	CASSVDGGRYNSPLHF	TGTGCCAGCAGCGTAGATGGGGGCAGGTATAATTCACCCCTCCACTTT
NA	TRBJ1-4	TRBV6-6	NA	CASQRRFNEKLFF	TGTGCCAGTCAAAGACGGTTTAATGAAAAACTGTTTTTT
TRBD2	TRBJ2-2	TRBV18	once	CASSPTTSGGNTGELFF	TGTGCCAGCTCACCGACGACTAGCGGGGGAAACACCGGGGAGCTGTTTTTT
NA	TRBJ2-7	TRBV5-4	NA	CASSRDSYEQYF	TGTGCCAGCAGCCGTGACAGTTACGAGCAGTACTTC
NA	TRBJ1-1	TRBV3-1/TRBV3-2	NA	CASSQLDRRTEAFF	TGTGCCAGCAGCCAGCTCGACAGGAGGACTGAAGCTTTCTTT
NA	TRBJ1-3	TRBV18	NA	CASSPITGGGNTIYF	TGTGCCAGCTCACCGATTACAGGTGGAGGAAACACCATATATTTT
NA	TRBJ1-1	TRBV18	NA	CASSPSWPMNTEAFF	TGTGCCAGCTCACCGAGCTGGCCCATGAACACTGAAGCTTTCTTT
TRBD1	TRBJ1-4	TRBV11-1	NA	CASSQTGGNEKLFF	TGTGCCAGCAGCCAGACAGGGGGCAACGAAAAACTGTTTTTT
NA	TRBJ2-2	TRBV29-1	NA	CSVRALAGELFF	TGCAGCGTTCGCGCCTTGGCCGGGGAGCTGTTTTTT
TRBD1	TRBJ1-2	TRBV6-5	NA	CASKVDRYYGYTF	TGTGCCAGCAAAGTGGACAGGTACTATGGCTACACCTTC
TRBD1	TRBJ2-7	TRBV4-3	NA	CASSQGHRGAYEQYF	TGCGCCAGCAGCCAAGGTCACAGGGGCGCCTACGAGCAGTACTTC
NA	TRBJ1-2	TRBV5-4	NA	CASSTGRPVNLGGYTF	TGTGCCAGCAGCACCGGACGGCCCGTTAACCTCGGCGGCTACACCTTC
NA	TRBJ1-1	TRBV5-1	NA	CASSAGQPLEAFF	TGCGCCAGCAGCGCTGGACAGCCTTTAGAAGCTTTCTTT
NA	TRBJ2-3	TRBV5-5	NA	CASSLEGRGSTDTQYF	TGTGCCAGCAGCTTGGAGGGCAGGGGATCCACAGATACGCAGTATTTT
NA	TRBJ1-5	TRBV20-1	medium-sized	CSASRGGNQPQHF	TGCAGTGCTAGTCGAGGGGGCAATCAGCCCCAGCATTTT
NA	TRBJ1-2	TRBV19	NA	CASSLDSYGYTF	TGTGCCAGTTCCCTGGACAGCTATGGCTACACCTTC
NA	TRBJ1-2	TRBV5-6	NA	CASSGGAGYTF	TGTGCCAGCAGCGGGGGGGCTGGCTACACCTTC
NA	TRBJ1-2	TRBV7-9	NA	CASSFANVVTSYGYTF	TGTGCCAGCAGCTTCGCCAATGTCGTGACGTCGTATGGCTACACCTTC
NA	TRBJ2-2	TRBV6-2/TRBV6-3	NA	CASSSTDMSMGGFAGELFF	TGTGCCAGCAGCTCGACCGATATGAGTATGGGCGGATTCGCCGGGGAGCTGTTTTTT
NA	TRBJ1-2	TRBV4-1	NA	CASSPVLGGRSQGYTF	TGCGCCAGCAGCCCTGTCCTTGGAGGGCGGTCGCAAGGCTACACCTTC
NA	TRBJ1-5	TRBV7-3	few	CASSQEGNQPQHF	TGTGCCAGCAGTCAAGAGGGCAATCAGCCCCAGCATTTT
NA	TRBJ2-3	TRBV5-1	NA	CASSLSGDTQYF	TGCGCCAGCAGCTTGTCTGGAGATACGCAGTATTTT
NA	TRBJ1-1	TRBV3-1/TRBV3-2	NA	CASSQGVTEAFF	TGTGCCAGCAGCCAAGGGGTCACTGAAGCTTTCTTT
TRBD1	TRBJ2-1	TRBV5-1	NA	CASSFRDRGEQFF	TGCGCCAGCAGCTTCCGGGACAGGGGTGAGCAGTTCTTC
TRBD1	TRBJ1-1	TRBV7-9	once	CASSPTGGYTEAFF	TGTGCCAGCAGCCCTACAGGGGGATACACTGAAGCTTTCTTT
TRBD2	TRBJ2-1	TRBV7-7	NA	CASSRLTSGENNEQFF	TGTGCTAGCAGCCGTCTGACTAGCGGGGAGAACAATGAGCAGTTCTTC
NA	TRBJ1-2	TRBV6-5	NA	CASSYYDSYGYTF	TGTGCCAGCAGTTACTATGATTCCTATGGCTACACCTTC
TRBD2	TRBJ2-1	TRBV9	NA	CASSVAVGRDEQFF	TGTGCCAGCAGCGTAGCGGTAGGGAGGGATGAGCAGTTCTTC
TRBD2	TRBJ2-5	TRBV7-6	NA	CASSFLSGGSQETQYF	TGTGCCAGCAGCTTTCTTAGCGGGGGGTCCCAAGAGACCCAGTACTTC
NA	TRBJ1-1	TRBV19	NA	CASSIMTGPTEAFF	TGTGCCAGTAGTATAATGACAGGACCAACTGAAGCTTTCTTT
NA	TRBJ2-3	TRBV18	NA	CASSPTTGYTQYF	TGTGCCAGCTCCCCTACCACCGGCTATACGCAGTATTTT
NA	TRBJ1-1	TRBV14	NA	CASSFNRNTEAFF	TGTGCCAGCAGCTTTAACAGGAACACTGAAGCTTTCTTT
TRBD2	TRBJ2-5	TRBV5-6	NA	CASSPGLAEETQYF	TGTGCCAGCAGCCCGGGACTAGCGGAAGAGACCCAGTACTTC